This record looks at one T cell receptor (beta chain) sequence and its context. The antigen is not known. CDR1 is SQVTM, CDR2 ANQGSEA, per germline. Trimming took 6 bases from V and 0 from J, leaving 10 bases between them. The CDR3 runs to 13 residues. The data belong to a study of T-cell memory formation after mild COVID-19. Study-level results: The finding that pre-infection memory included some responding clones suggested that cross-reactive memory joined.

Researchers used 5'RACE with constant-segment primers to make TCR alpha and TCR beta cDNA libraries that carry sample barcodes and UMIs. TCRdb reprocessed the 5' RACE reads via MiXCR and lists one record per CDR3 protein. Seen here are hundreds of thousands of distinct CDR3 sequences, under 15% observed once, and the top ten hold under 25%. The source is a man between 18 and 29 years old who had mild COVID-19 (a few samples of this study predate the infection). Cell type and time point are not known. Sequencing input: PBMCs or a T cell subset sorted from them (not recorded which). The chain links TRBV29-1 to TRBJ2-3, with D perhaps matching TRBD1 (5 bases). Here the CDR3 DNA reads TGCAGCGTCAAGACAGCTAGCACAGATACGCAGTATTTT. Its translation is CSVKTASTDTQYF.